This T cell receptor (beta chain) was identified in a study of cytotoxic CD8 clonotypes in ibrutinib-treated CLL. Trimming shortened V by 3 bases and J by 2 bases, and 14 bases separated the two germline ends. The CDR3 length is 15 residues. Germline V lookup: CDR1 SGHTA, CDR2 FQGNSA. Here immunoSEQ multiplex PCR was the method, and the copy in TCRdb shows in-frame clones only, minus some. Of approximately 280,000 clones detected, roughly three quarters appear once; the ten largest clones hold approximately 5.1%. The source is a human donor with chronic lymphocytic leukemia. The J gene is TRBJ2-7, the V gene TRBV7-2, with D uncertain. The sequenced sample was PBMCs, obtained at disease progression, from a patient treated with ibrutinib. The CDR3 spells CASSFFLSSTYEQYF. In DNA form, the CDR3 reads TGTGCCAGCAGCTTCTTTTTATCCTCTACCTACGAGCAGTACTTC.